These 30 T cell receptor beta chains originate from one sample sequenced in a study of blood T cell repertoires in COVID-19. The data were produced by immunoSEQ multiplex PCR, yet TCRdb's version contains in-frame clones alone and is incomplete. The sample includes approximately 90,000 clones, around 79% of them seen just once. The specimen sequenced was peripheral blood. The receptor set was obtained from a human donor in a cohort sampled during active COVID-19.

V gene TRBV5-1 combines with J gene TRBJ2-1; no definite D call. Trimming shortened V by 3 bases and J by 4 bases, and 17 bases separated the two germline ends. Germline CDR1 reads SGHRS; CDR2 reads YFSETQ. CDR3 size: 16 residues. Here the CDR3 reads CASSSTASAAYNEQFF. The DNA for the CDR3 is TGCGCCAGCAGCTCCACCGCCAGCGCAGCGTACAATGAGCAGTTCTTC.

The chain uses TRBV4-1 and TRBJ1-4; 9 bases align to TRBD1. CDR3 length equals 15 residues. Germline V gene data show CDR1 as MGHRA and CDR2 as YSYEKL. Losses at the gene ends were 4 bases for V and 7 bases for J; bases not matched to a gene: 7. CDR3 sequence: CASSPRQGEVEKLFF. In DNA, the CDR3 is TGCGCCAGCAGCCCCCGACAGGGGGAAGTTGAAAAACTGTTTTTT.

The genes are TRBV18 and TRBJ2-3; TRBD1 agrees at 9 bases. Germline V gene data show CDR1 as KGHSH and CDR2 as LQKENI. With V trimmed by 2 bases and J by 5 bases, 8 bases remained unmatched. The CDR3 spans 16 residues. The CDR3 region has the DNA TGTGCCAGCTCACCAAGGGACAGGGTCGGGAGAGATACGCAGTATTTT. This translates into CASSPRDRVGRDTQYF.

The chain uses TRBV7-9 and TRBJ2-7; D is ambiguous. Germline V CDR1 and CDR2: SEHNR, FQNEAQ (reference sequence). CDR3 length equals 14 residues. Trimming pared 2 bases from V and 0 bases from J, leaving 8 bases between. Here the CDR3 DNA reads TGTGCCAGCAGCTTATCCCAGAACTCCTACGAGCAGTACTTC. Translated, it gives CASSLSQNSYEQYF.

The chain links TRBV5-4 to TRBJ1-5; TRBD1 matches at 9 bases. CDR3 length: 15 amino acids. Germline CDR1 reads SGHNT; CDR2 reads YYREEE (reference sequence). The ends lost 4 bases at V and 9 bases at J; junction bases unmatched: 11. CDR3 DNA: TGTGCCAGCAGCGTGGGACAGGGAGGAGGAGGGCCCCAGCATTTT. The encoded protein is CASSVGQGGGGPQHF.

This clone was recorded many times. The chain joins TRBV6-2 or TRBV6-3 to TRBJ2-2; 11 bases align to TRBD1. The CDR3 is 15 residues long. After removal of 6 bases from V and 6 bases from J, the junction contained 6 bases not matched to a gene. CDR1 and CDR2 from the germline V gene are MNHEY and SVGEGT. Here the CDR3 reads CASSDPGQGAGELFF. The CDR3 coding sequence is TGTGCCAGCAGCGACCCGGGACAGGGGGCCGGGGAGCTGTTTTTT.

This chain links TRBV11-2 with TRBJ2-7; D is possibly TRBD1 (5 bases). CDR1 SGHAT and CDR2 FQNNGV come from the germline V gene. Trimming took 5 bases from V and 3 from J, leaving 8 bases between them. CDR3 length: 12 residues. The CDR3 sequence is CASSRDSYEQYF. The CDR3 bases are TGTGCCAGCAGCCGCGACAGCTACGAGCAGTACTTC.

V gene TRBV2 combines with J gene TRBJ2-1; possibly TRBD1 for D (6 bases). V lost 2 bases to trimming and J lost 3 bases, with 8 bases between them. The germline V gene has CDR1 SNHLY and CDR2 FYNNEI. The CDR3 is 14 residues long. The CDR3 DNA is TGTGCCAGCAGTGAACAGGGGAACTACAATGAGCAGTTCTTC. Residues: CASSEQGNYNEQFF.

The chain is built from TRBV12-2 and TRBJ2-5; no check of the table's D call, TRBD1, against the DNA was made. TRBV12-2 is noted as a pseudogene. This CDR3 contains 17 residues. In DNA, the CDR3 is TGTGCAAGTCGCCCGCAGTTCAAGGCAGGGATCGGAGAGACCCAGTACTTC. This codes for CASRPQFKAGIGETQYF.

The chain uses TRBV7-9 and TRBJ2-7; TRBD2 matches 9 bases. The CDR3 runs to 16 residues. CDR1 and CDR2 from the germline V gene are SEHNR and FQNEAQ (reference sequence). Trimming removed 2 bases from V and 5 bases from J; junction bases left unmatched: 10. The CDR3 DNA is TGTGCCAGCAGCTTATCCTATTTAGCGGGAGATGACGAGCAGTACTTC. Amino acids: CASSLSYLAGDDEQYF.

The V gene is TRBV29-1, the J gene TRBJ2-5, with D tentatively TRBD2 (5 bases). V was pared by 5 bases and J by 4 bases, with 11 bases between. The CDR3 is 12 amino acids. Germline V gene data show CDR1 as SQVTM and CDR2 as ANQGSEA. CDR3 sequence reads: CSVWGVGETQYF. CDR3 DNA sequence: TGCAGCGTTTGGGGAGTGGGAGAGACCCAGTACTTC.

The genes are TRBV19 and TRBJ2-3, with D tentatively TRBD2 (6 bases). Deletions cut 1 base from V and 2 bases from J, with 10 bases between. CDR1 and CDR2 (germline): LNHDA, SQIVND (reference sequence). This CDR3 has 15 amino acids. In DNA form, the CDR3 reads TGTGCCAGTAGTATAGGGGCGGGGAACACAGATACGCAGTATTTT. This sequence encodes CASSIGAGNTDTQYF.

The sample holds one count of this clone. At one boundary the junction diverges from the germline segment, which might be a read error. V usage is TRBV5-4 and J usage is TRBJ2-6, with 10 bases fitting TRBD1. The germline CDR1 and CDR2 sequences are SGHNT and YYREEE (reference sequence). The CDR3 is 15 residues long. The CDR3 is CASSLPGTGAYVLTF. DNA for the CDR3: TGTGCCAGCAGCTTACCCGGGACAGGGGCCTACGTCCTGACTTTC. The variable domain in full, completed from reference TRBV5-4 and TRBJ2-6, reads ETGVTQSPTHLIKTRGQQVTLRCSSQSGHNTVSWYQQALGQGPQFIFQYYREEENGRGNFPPRFSGLQFPNYSSELNVNALELDDSALYLCASSLPGTGAYVLTFGAGSRLTVL.

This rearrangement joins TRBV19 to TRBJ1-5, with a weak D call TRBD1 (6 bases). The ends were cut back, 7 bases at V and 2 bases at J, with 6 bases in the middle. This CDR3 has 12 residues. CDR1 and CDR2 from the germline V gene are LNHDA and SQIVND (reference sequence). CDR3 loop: CASNRGNQPQHF. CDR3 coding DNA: TGTGCCAGTAACAGGGGCAATCAGCCCCAGCATTTT. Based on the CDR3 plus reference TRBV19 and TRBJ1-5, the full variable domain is DGGITQSPKYLFRKEGQNVTLSCEQNLNHDAMYWYRQDPGQGLRLIYYSQIVNDFQKGDIAEGYSVSREKKESFPLTVTSAQKNPTAFYLCASNRGNQPQHFGDGTRLSIL.

The CDR3 reads CASRISPPGRTLNQPQHF. The CDR3 DNA sequence: TGTGCCAGCAGGATTTCGCCACCAGGGAGGACCCTTAATCAGCCCCAGCATTTT. This chain joins TRBV7-9 and TRBJ1-5; TRBD1 might be the D (5 bases). The CDR3 consists of 18 residues. Germline CDR1 and CDR2: SEHNR and FQNEAQ (reference sequence). V was pared by 6 bases and J by 4 bases, with 25 bases between.

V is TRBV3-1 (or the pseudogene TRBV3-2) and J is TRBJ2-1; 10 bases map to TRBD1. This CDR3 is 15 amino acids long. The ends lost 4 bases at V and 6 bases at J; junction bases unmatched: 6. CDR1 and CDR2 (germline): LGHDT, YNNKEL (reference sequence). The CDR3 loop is CASSLRTGGLNEQFF. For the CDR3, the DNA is TGTGCCAGCAGCCTCAGGACAGGGGGTCTCAATGAGCAGTTCTTC.

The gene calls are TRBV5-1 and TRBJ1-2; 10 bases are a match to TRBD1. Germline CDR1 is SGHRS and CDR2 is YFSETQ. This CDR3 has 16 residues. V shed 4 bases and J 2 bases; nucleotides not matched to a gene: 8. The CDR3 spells CASSPPGTGANYGYTF. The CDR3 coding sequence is TGCGCCAGCAGCCCCCCCGGGACAGGGGCCAACTATGGCTACACCTTC.

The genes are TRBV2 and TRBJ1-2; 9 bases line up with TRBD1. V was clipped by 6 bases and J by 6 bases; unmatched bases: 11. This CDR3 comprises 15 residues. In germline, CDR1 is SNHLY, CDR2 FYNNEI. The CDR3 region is CASRGTGRIWNGYTF. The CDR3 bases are TGTGCCAGCAGGGGGACAGGGCGGATTTGGAATGGCTACACCTTC. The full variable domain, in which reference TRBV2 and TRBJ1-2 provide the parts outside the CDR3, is EPEVTQTPSHQVTQMGQEVILRCVPISNHLYFYWYRQILGQKVEFLVSFYNNEISEKSEIFDDQFSVERPDGSNFTLKIRSTKLEDSAMYFCASRGTGRIWNGYTFGSGTRLTVV.

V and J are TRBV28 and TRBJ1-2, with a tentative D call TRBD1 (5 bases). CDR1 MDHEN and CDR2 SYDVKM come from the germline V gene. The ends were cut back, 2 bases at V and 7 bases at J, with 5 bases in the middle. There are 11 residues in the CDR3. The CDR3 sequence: CASSLQGGYTF. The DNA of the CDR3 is TGTGCCAGCAGTTTACAGGGTGGCTACACCTTC.

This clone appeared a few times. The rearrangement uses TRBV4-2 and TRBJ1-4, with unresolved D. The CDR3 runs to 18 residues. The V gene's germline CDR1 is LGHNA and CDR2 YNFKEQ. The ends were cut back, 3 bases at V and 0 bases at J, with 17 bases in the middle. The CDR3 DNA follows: TGTGCCAGCAGCCAGGTTGGGAGTCTCGTCGCAACTAATGAAAAACTGTTTTTT. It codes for CASSQVGSLVATNEKLFF.

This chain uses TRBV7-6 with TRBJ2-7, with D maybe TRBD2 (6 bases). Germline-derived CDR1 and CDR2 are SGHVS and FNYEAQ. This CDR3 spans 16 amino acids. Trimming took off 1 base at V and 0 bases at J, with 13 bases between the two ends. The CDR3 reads CASSLGASATSYEQYF. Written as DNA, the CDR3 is TGTGCCAGCAGCTTAGGGGCTAGCGCAACCTCCTACGAGCAGTACTTC.

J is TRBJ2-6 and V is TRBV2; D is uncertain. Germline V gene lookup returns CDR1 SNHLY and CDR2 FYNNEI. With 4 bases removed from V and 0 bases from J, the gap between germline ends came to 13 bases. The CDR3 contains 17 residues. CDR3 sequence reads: CASSGAGESSGANVLTF. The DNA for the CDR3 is TGTGCCAGCAGTGGCGCAGGTGAGAGCTCTGGGGCCAACGTCCTGACTTTC.

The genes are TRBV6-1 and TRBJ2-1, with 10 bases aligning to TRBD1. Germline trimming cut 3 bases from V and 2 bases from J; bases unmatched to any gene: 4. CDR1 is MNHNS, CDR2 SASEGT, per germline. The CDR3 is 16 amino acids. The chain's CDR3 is CASSDRQGATYNEQFF. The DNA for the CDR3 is TGTGCCAGCAGTGACCGACAGGGGGCAACCTACAATGAGCAGTTCTTC.

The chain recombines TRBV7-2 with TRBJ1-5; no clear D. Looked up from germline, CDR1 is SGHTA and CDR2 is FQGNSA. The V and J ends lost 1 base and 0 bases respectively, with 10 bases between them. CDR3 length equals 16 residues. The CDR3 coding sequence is TGTGCCAGCAGCTTAGATCCCCCAGATAGCAATCAGCCCCAGCATTTT. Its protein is CASSLDPPDSNQPQHF.

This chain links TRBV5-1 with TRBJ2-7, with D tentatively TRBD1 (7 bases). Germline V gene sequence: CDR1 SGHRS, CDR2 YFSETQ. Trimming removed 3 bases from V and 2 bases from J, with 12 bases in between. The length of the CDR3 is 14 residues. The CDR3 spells CASSSGDSPYEQYF. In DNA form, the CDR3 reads TGCGCCAGCAGCTCGGGGGACAGTCCCTACGAGCAGTACTTC.

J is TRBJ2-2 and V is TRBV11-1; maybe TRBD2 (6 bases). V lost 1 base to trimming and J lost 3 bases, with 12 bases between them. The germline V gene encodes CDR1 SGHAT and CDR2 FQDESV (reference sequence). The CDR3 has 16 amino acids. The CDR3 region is CASSLGPGEDTGELFF. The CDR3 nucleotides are TGTGCCAGCAGCTTAGGTCCGGGGGAGGACACCGGGGAGCTGTTTTTT.

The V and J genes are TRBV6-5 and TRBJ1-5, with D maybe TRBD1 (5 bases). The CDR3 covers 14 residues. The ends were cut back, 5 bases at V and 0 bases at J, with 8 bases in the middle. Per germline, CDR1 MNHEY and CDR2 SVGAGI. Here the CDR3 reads CASSPRDSNQPQHF. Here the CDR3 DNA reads TGTGCCAGCAGTCCCAGGGATAGCAATCAGCCCCAGCATTTT.

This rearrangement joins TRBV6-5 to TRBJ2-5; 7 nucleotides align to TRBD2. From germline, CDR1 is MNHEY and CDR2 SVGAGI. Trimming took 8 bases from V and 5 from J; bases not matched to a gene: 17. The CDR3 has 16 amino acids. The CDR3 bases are TGTGCCAGCGGTTCGCATATGGGGGAGGGCTGGGAGACCCAGTACTTC. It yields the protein CASGSHMGEGWETQYF.

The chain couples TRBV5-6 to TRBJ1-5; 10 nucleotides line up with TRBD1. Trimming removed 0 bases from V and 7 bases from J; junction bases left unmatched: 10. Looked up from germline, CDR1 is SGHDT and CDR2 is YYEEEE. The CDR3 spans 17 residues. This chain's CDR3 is CASSLGARTGGVQPQHF. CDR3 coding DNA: TGTGCCAGCAGCTTGGGGGCCCGGACAGGGGGTGTGCAGCCCCAGCATTTT.

The CDR3 here is CASSWGTANNSPLHF. CDR3 sequence (DNA): TGTGCCAGCAGTTGGGGGACAGCGAATAATTCACCCCTCCACTTT. The chain employs TRBV28 and TRBJ1-6, with 7 bases matching TRBD1. Germline V gene sequence: CDR1 MDHEN, CDR2 SYDVKM. The junction had 5 bases not matched to a gene; V was cut back by 4 bases and J by 5 bases. The CDR3 is 15 residues long. The full variable domain, its missing parts supplied by reference TRBV28 and TRBJ1-6, is DVKVTQSSRYLVKRTGEKVFLECVQDMDHENMFWYRQDPGLGLRLIYFSYDVKMKEKGDIPEGYSVSREKKERFSLILESASTNQTSMYLCASSWGTANNSPLHFGNGTRLTVT.